The entry that follows covers one T cell receptor (beta chain) sequence. The antigen remains undetermined. This sample was taken from a study of T cell responses to AZD1222 COVID-19 vaccine. The V gene's germline CDR1 is SGHRS and CDR2 YFSETQ. The CDR3 has 17 residues. V dropped 0 bases and J dropped 1 base, with 14 bases sitting between them. General study results and limits: The CD4 TCRs associated with vaccination extended across spike and predominated at 160-218 and 743-854. Among the donors, most were white British and more were female, and clonal diversity was possibly underestimated. The study sampled repertoires only after the peak T cell response.

TCRdb keeps only in-frame clones here, not all; method: immunoSEQ multiplex PCR. The sample has about 110,000 clones; around nine tenths are singletons. Investigators merged groups given second doses at roughly 4 or roughly 12 weeks. V is TRBV5-1 and J is TRBJ2-1; D ambiguous. The TCR was taken from an adult who received the AZD1222 COVID-19 vaccine. Sequences were derived from peripheral blood, sampled 28 days after the second AZD1222 dose. The CDR3 here is CASSLGKNSPSYNEQFF. The CDR3 nucleotides read TGCGCCAGCAGCTTGGGGAAGAACAGTCCATCCTACAATGAGCAGTTCTTC.